This paragraph covers one T cell receptor (beta chain) sequence. V lost 8 bases to trimming and J lost 0 bases, with 10 bases between them. Germline assignment: CDR1 MDHEN and CDR2 SYDVKM. CDR3 length: 13 amino acids. Profiled with immunoSEQ multiplex PCR; TCRdb holds only in-frame clones, not every one. The repertoire consists of 41,000 or so clones, with under 90% occurring once and the leading ten covering more than 15%. Locally advanced or metastatic urothelial carcinoma affected all patients. This sample was taken from a study of PD-L1 blockade in urothelial cancer. Study overall: The patients first took atezolizumab at some point between 2014 and 2015, receiving 1,200 mg intravenously every 3 weeks. Blood yielded a median of about 140,000 T cells per sample. Individuals in the cohort had been given 0 to 3 earlier chemotherapy regimens.

The chain joins TRBV28 to TRBJ2-5; weak D call: TRBD1 (5 bases). The TCR originated in a man aged 55-75 years with urothelial cancer. Sequences were derived from PBMCs, sampled around atezolizumab (anti-PD-L1) treatment. CDR3 region: CASDGHDQETQYF. CDR3 sequence (DNA): TGTGCCAGCGACGGACACGACCAAGAGACCCAGTACTTC.